The rows below give T cell receptor beta chains drawn from one sample of a study of T cells in Graves' hyperthyroidism and ophthalmopathy. TCRdb re-derived calls from the multiplex PCR reads in MiXCR, one entry per CDR3 protein. The data show approximately 520,000 distinct CDR3 sequences, with roughly 24% seen just once and roughly 10% held by the top ten. Sequenced material: blood. The source of these receptors is a young woman with Graves' ophthalmopathy. CDR3s include the opening cysteine and the closing phenylalanine or tryptophan. Fields, in order: CDR3 DNA, CDR3 protein, D gene, clone size, J gene, V gene. D genes are given only for firm matches. Size values are once, few and many counts, or a class for expanded clones, and some rows have none.

CDR3 DNA: TGTGCCAGCAATACCAACAGGGGGCGAGGGGAGCAGTACTTC
CDR3 protein: CASNTNRGRGEQYF
D gene: TRBD1
clone size: many
J gene: TRBJ2-7
V gene: TRBV12-3/TRBV12-4

CDR3 DNA: TGTGCCAGCAGTTCCCGGGTGATCGAGCAGTACTTC
CDR3 protein: CASSSRVIEQYF
D gene: .
clone size: few
J gene: TRBJ2-7
V gene: TRBV7-9

CDR3 DNA: TGTGCCAGTAGTATAGATCCACGGACAGGGGGCATATTTGATGGCTACACCTTC
CDR3 protein: CASSIDPRTGGIFDGYTF
D gene: TRBD1
clone size: .
J gene: TRBJ1-2
V gene: TRBV19

CDR3 DNA: TGTGCCAGCAACGCTCCCGGGACTACGAACACTGAAGCTTTCTTT
CDR3 protein: CASNAPGTTNTEAFF
D gene: .
clone size: many
J gene: TRBJ1-1
V gene: TRBV4-2

CDR3 DNA: TGTGCCAGCAGTGCCGGACCCTATGGCTACACCTTC
CDR3 protein: CASSAGPYGYTF
D gene: .
clone size: many
J gene: TRBJ1-2
V gene: TRBV2

CDR3 DNA: TGCAGCGTTGATGGGGGGGGCACTGAAGCTTTCTTT
CDR3 protein: CSVDGGGTEAFF
D gene: .
clone size: many
J gene: TRBJ1-1
V gene: TRBV29-1

CDR3 DNA: TGTGCCAGCAGTTACACGACAGGGATGACTGAAGCTTTCTTT
CDR3 protein: CASSYTTGMTEAFF
D gene: TRBD1
clone size: many
J gene: TRBJ1-1
V gene: TRBV6-5

CDR3 DNA: TGTGCCAGCAGCTTGGTTGACGACGTGAACACTGAAGCTTTCTTT
CDR3 protein: CASSLVDDVNTEAFF
D gene: .
clone size: .
J gene: TRBJ1-1
V gene: TRBV5-6

CDR3 DNA: TGTGCCAGCAGTTGGGGACCATATGGCTACACCTTC
CDR3 protein: CASSWGPYGYTF
D gene: .
clone size: few
J gene: TRBJ1-2
V gene: TRBV28

CDR3 DNA: TGTGCCAGCAGCTCCGGACTGAGACAGGCTAACACCGGGGAGCTGTTTTTT
CDR3 protein: CASSSGLRQANTGELFF
D gene: .
clone size: few
J gene: TRBJ2-2
V gene: TRBV5-6

CDR3 DNA: TGTGCCAGCAGTTACTCTACCTTGGACGGGAGCTCCTACGAGCAGTACTTC
CDR3 protein: CASSYSTLDGSSYEQYF
D gene: .
clone size: many
J gene: TRBJ2-7
V gene: TRBV6-2/TRBV6-3

CDR3 DNA: TGTGCCAGCAGTTTCGGTCAGGGAAAAGAGACCCAGTACTTC
CDR3 protein: CASSFGQGKETQYF
D gene: .
clone size: few
J gene: TRBJ2-5
V gene: TRBV27

CDR3 DNA: TGCAGTGCTAGACCGCAGCCCTCAAGGGAGCAGTACTTC
CDR3 protein: CSARPQPSREQYF
D gene: .
clone size: .
J gene: TRBJ2-7
V gene: TRBV20-1

CDR3 DNA: TGTGCCTGGAGTGGTGACATAGTAGGGAACACCATATATTTT
CDR3 protein: CAWSGDIVGNTIYF
D gene: .
clone size: many
J gene: TRBJ1-3
V gene: TRBV30

CDR3 DNA: TGTGCCAGCAGCCCCCGGGCGATCCCAACGGTCCAGCCCCAGCATTTT
CDR3 protein: CASSPRAIPTVQPQHF
D gene: .
clone size: .
J gene: TRBJ1-5
V gene: TRBV6-1

CDR3 DNA: TGTGCCAGTAGGTGGGGAGAGCAAAACACTGAAGCTTTCTTT
CDR3 protein: CASRWGEQNTEAFF
D gene: .
clone size: .
J gene: TRBJ1-1
V gene: TRBV19

CDR3 DNA: TGTGCCAGCGCAAACAAAAAAGCGGGACAGAAGAACACTGAAGCTTTCTTT
CDR3 protein: CASANKKAGQKNTEAFF
D gene: TRBD1
clone size: .
J gene: TRBJ1-1
V gene: TRBV19

CDR3 DNA: TGCAGTGCTAGAGATGAGAGGGGATCCATCTATGGCTACACCTTC
CDR3 protein: CSARDERGSIYGYTF
D gene: .
clone size: many
J gene: TRBJ1-2
V gene: TRBV20-1

CDR3 DNA: TGTGCCAGCAGTGGACCGCGTGAAGCTTTCTTT
CDR3 protein: CASSGPREAFF
D gene: .
clone size: once
J gene: TRBJ1-1
V gene: TRBV6-1

CDR3 DNA: TGTGCCAGCAGTGTGGACAGGGGAGCTAGCAATCAGCCCCAGCATTTT
CDR3 protein: CASSVDRGASNQPQHF
D gene: TRBD1
clone size: .
J gene: TRBJ1-5
V gene: TRBV6-1

CDR3 DNA: TGTGCCAGCAGAGGAGCAGGGGGCTGGAAGACCCAGTACTTC
CDR3 protein: CASRGAGGWKTQYF
D gene: TRBD1
clone size: many
J gene: TRBJ2-5
V gene: TRBV6-1

CDR3 DNA: TGTGCCAGTAGTAGAAGTTTCGTGCGGGAGTCGGGCTACGAGCAGTACTTC
CDR3 protein: CASSRSFVRESGYEQYF
D gene: TRBD2
clone size: .
J gene: TRBJ2-7
V gene: TRBV19

CDR3 DNA: TGTGCCAGTAGCCGGACTCAGGGAGCCTACGAGCAGTACTTC
CDR3 protein: CASSRTQGAYEQYF
D gene: .
clone size: many
J gene: TRBJ2-7
V gene: TRBV19

CDR3 DNA: TGCAGTGCTAGGGTGACAGGGAGATTAAGAGGCGGGGAGCTGTTTTTT
CDR3 protein: CSARVTGRLRGGELFF
D gene: TRBD1
clone size: few
J gene: TRBJ2-2
V gene: TRBV20-1

CDR3 DNA: TGTGCCAGCAGTGAAAGATTTGCAGGCAGTGGCTACACCTTC
CDR3 protein: CASSERFAGSGYTF
D gene: .
clone size: few
J gene: TRBJ1-2
V gene: TRBV6-1

CDR3 DNA: TGCGCCAGCAGCCAAGACCTCGGGACAGCCTACGAGCAGTACTTC
CDR3 protein: CASSQDLGTAYEQYF
D gene: TRBD1
clone size: many
J gene: TRBJ2-7
V gene: TRBV4-1

CDR3 DNA: TGTGCCAGCAGACCCATCGCTAGGGATGGCTACACCTTC
CDR3 protein: CASRPIARDGYTF
D gene: .
clone size: few
J gene: TRBJ1-2
V gene: TRBV6-1

CDR3 DNA: TGTGCCAGCAGCACGGGACTAACTCGCGGGACCCAGTACTTC
CDR3 protein: CASSTGLTRGTQYF
D gene: TRBD2
clone size: .
J gene: TRBJ2-5
V gene: TRBV7-2

CDR3 DNA: TGCAGTGCTAGTAATGTGGCAACATCCTACGAGCAGTACTTC
CDR3 protein: CSASNVATSYEQYF
D gene: .
clone size: .
J gene: TRBJ2-7
V gene: TRBV20-1

CDR3 DNA: TGTGCCAGTAGTATCCGAGGGGGGAGGACTGAAGCTTTCTTT
CDR3 protein: CASSIRGGRTEAFF
D gene: .
clone size: .
J gene: TRBJ1-1
V gene: TRBV19

CDR3 DNA: TGTGCCAGCACTACGGCACTATGGCTAGCGGGGGGCACCGGGGAGCTGTTTTTT
CDR3 protein: CASTTALWLAGGTGELFF
D gene: TRBD2
clone size: many
J gene: TRBJ2-2
V gene: TRBV12-3/TRBV12-4

CDR3 DNA: TGTGCCAGCAGTTCGCGTTTTAATCAGCCCCAGCATTTT
CDR3 protein: CASSSRFNQPQHF
D gene: .
clone size: many
J gene: TRBJ1-5
V gene: TRBV28

CDR3 DNA: TGTGCCTGGAGTAGGACAGTCGAGCAGTACTTC
CDR3 protein: CAWSRTVEQYF
D gene: .
clone size: .
J gene: TRBJ2-7
V gene: TRBV30

CDR3 DNA: TGTGCCAGCAGTTTTAGAAGGAGTGCGACCGGGGAGCTGTTTTTT
CDR3 protein: CASSFRRSATGELFF
D gene: .
clone size: .
J gene: TRBJ2-2
V gene: TRBV28

CDR3 DNA: TGTGCCAGCAGTTCGACCAACAGGGGAGGCTACACCTTC
CDR3 protein: CASSSTNRGGYTF
D gene: TRBD1
clone size: many
J gene: TRBJ1-2
V gene: TRBV12-3/TRBV12-4

CDR3 DNA: TGTGCCAGCAGTTTAAGAAAGGGGAACTACACCTTC
CDR3 protein: CASSLRKGNYTF
D gene: .
clone size: many
J gene: TRBJ1-2
V gene: TRBV28

CDR3 DNA: TGTGCCAGCAGTAGAACTGGGGGCTCTGGGGCCAACGTCCTGACTTTC
CDR3 protein: CASSRTGGSGANVLTF
D gene: .
clone size: .
J gene: TRBJ2-6
V gene: TRBV6-2/TRBV6-3

CDR3 DNA: TGTGCCAGCAGCGCCCGTCGGGACAGGGACTCCTACGAGCAGTACTTC
CDR3 protein: CASSARRDRDSYEQYF
D gene: TRBD1
clone size: once
J gene: TRBJ2-7
V gene: TRBV11-2

CDR3 DNA: TGTGCCAGCAGTAGGGGTCTAAGCTCCTACGAGCAGTACTTC
CDR3 protein: CASSRGLSSYEQYF
D gene: .
clone size: .
J gene: TRBJ2-7
V gene: TRBV6-1

CDR3 DNA: TGTGCCAGCAGTTACCCAACCACAGGGGGCGATGGCTACACCTTC
CDR3 protein: CASSYPTTGGDGYTF
D gene: TRBD1
clone size: .
J gene: TRBJ1-2
V gene: TRBV6-5

CDR3 DNA: TGTGCCAGCAGTCCTCCCGGTAGCCGGTTAGAAGCTTTCTTT
CDR3 protein: CASSPPGSRLEAFF
D gene: .
clone size: .
J gene: TRBJ1-1
V gene: TRBV7-9